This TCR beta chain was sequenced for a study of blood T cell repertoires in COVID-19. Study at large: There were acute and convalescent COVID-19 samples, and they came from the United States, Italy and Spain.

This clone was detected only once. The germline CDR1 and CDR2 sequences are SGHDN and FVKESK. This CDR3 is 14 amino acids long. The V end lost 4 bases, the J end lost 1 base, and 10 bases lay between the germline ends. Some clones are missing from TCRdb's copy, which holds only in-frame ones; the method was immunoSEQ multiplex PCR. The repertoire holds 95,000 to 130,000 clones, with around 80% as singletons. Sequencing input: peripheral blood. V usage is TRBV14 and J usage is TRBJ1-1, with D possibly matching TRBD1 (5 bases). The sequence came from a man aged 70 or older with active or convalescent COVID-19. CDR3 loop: CASSPRGSNTEAFF. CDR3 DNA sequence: TGTGCCAGCAGCCCCCGGGGGTCGAACACTGAAGCTTTCTTT.